This entry lists 12 T cell receptor beta chains sequenced from one sample in a study of OX40 agonist ivuxolimab in advanced cancers. Some clones are missing from TCRdb's copy, which holds only in-frame ones; the method was immunoSEQ multiplex PCR. This table holds more than 75,000 clones, around 84% found once. Sequenced material: CD4+ or CD8+ T cells sorted from blood, taken in a trial of the OX40 agonist ivuxolimab. All receptors derive from an adult with an advanced solid tumor such as melanoma, head and neck, liver or kidney cancer.

The chain combines TRBV7-9 with TRBJ1-4; tentatively, D is TRBD1 (5 bases). The germline CDR1 and CDR2 sequences are SEHNR and FQNEAQ (reference sequence). Trimming left V 6 bases short and J 8 bases short, with 16 bases between. The CDR3 runs 14 residues. CDR3 sequence (DNA): TGTGCCAGCAGTTTCAGGGAGGCGGGGGAAAAACTGTTTTTT. It encodes CASSFREAGEKLFF. The entire variable domain, with the rest obtained from reference TRBV7-9 and TRBJ1-4, is as follows: DTGVSQNPRHKITKRGQNVTFRCDPISEHNRLYWYRQTLGQGPEFLTYFQNEAQLEKSRLLSDRFSAERPKGSFSTLEIQRTEQGDSAMYLCASSFREAGEKLFFGSGTQLSVL.

The chain is built from TRBV4-1 and TRBJ1-5; D not resolved. In germline, CDR1 is MGHRA, CDR2 YSYEKL. CDR3 length: 17 residues. The ends were cut back, 0 bases at V and 1 base at J, with 13 bases in the middle. CDR3 coding DNA: TGCGCCAGCAGCCAAGATAGGAACATACTCAGCAATCAGCCCCAGCATTTT. It specifies CASSQDRNILSNQPQHF.

The gene calls are TRBV4-2 and TRBJ1-2; D unresolved. The CDR3 contains 14 residues. Germline lookup yields CDR1 LGHNA and CDR2 YNFKEQ. Trimming took 0 bases from V and 8 from J, leaving 13 bases between them. CDR3 amino acids: CASSQDGRERGYTF. The CDR3 DNA is TGTGCCAGCAGCCAAGACGGCAGAGAGAGGGGCTACACCTTC.

The chain recombines TRBV27 with TRBJ2-1, with 8 bases matching TRBD2. In germline, CDR1 is MNHEY, CDR2 SMNVEV (reference sequence). There are 15 residues in the CDR3. V dropped 2 bases and J dropped 9; count of bases not matched to a gene: 9. DNA for the CDR3: TGTGCCAGCAGTTTAGCGCTAGCGGGCAGGGGTGAGCAGTTCTTC. Protein sequence: CASSLALAGRGEQFF.

J is TRBJ1-1 and V is TRBV5-1, with 9 nucleotides matching TRBD1. Per the germline V gene, CDR1 is SGHRS and CDR2 is YFSETQ. V was pared by 3 bases and J by 2 bases, with 5 bases of the junction left unmatched. This CDR3 has 15 amino acids. CDR3 DNA: TGCGCCAGCAGCTCAGGACAGGGGAGTAACACTGAAGCTTTCTTT. Its translation is CASSSGQGSNTEAFF. Looking up the rest from reference TRBV5-1 and TRBJ1-1 gives the full variable domain: KAGVTQTPRYLIKTRGQQVTLSCSPISGHRSVSWYQQTPGQGLQFLFEYFSETQRNKGNFPGRFSGRQFSNSRSEMNVSTLELGDSALYLCASSSGQGSNTEAFFGQGTRLTVV.

The V and J genes are TRBV9 and TRBJ2-3; D remains ambiguous. The CDR3 is 14 amino acids. The V gene lost 2 bases and the J gene lost 4 bases, with 11 bases spanning the gap. The germline CDR1 and CDR2 sequences are SGDLS and YYNGEE. CDR3 protein: CASSVLPLADTQYF. The CDR3 nucleotides read TGTGCCAGCAGCGTGTTGCCGTTGGCAGATACGCAGTATTTT.

The chain recombines TRBV6-1 with TRBJ1-5; possibly TRBD1 for D (6 bases). This CDR3 contains 14 residues. Trimming stripped 5 bases from V and 6 bases from J, with 14 bases between. CDR1 is MNHNS, CDR2 SASEGT, per germline. The chain's CDR3 is CASSPDRSGQPQHF. The CDR3 DNA reads as TGTGCCAGCAGTCCAGACAGGTCGGGTCAGCCCCAGCATTTT.

J is TRBJ2-2 and V is TRBV27; a weak D match, TRBD1 (6 bases). Trimming left V 1 base short and J 4 bases short, with 13 bases between. This CDR3 has 16 residues. In germline, CDR1 is MNHEY, CDR2 SMNVEV (reference sequence). CDR3: CASSLFGTTSTGELFF. CDR3 DNA sequence: TGTGCCAGCAGTTTATTCGGGACAACGAGCACCGGGGAGCTGTTTTTT.

V is TRBV7-9 and J is TRBJ1-2, with no clear D. Trimming cost V 6 bases and J 4 bases, with 15 bases left between them. The germline V gene encodes CDR1 SEHNR and CDR2 FQNEAQ (reference sequence). The CDR3 extends over 14 amino acids. CDR3 sequence (DNA): TGTGCCAGCAGAGCCCCGGGAGATCTCTATGGCTACACCTTC. It specifies CASRAPGDLYGYTF.

The chain links TRBV19 to TRBJ2-2; D may be TRBD1 (6 bases). CDR1 and CDR2 (germline): LNHDA, SQIVND (reference sequence). The CDR3 has 15 amino acids. Trimming pared 3 bases from V and 2 bases from J, leaving 10 bases between. The CDR3 bases are TGTGCCAGTAGTATGGACAGCCTAAACACCGGGGAGCTGTTTTTT. It specifies CASSMDSLNTGELFF.

The chain has TRBV28 and TRBJ1-2; D gene ambiguous. The CDR3 runs 15 residues. CDR1 and CDR2 (germline): MDHEN, SYDVKM. Deletions cut 5 bases from V and 1 base from J, with 14 bases between. The CDR3 loop is CASSTLSAVNYGYTF. The CDR3 DNA follows: TGTGCCAGCAGTACCCTTAGCGCGGTTAACTATGGCTACACCTTC.

CDR3 sequence reads: CASPRLTGGTEAFF. Written as DNA, the CDR3 is TGTGCCAGCCCAAGATTGACAGGGGGCACTGAAGCTTTCTTT. J is TRBJ1-1 and V is TRBV5-8; 9 positions match TRBD1. The CDR3 consists of 14 residues. Losses at the gene ends were 7 bases for V and 4 bases for J; bases not matched to a gene: 8. Germline CDR1 reads SGHTS; CDR2 reads YDEGEE. Drawing the rest from reference TRBV5-8 and TRBJ1-1, the complete variable domain is EAGVTQSPTHLIKTRGQQATLRCSPISGHTSVYWYQQALGLGLQFLLWYDEGEERNRGNFPPRFSGRQFPNYSSELNVNALELEDSALYLCASPRLTGGTEAFFGQGTRLTVV.